The entry below gives a single T cell receptor beta chain sequence along with its context. Profiled with immunoSEQ multiplex PCR; TCRdb holds only in-frame clones, not every one. The sample carries 40,000 to 55,000 clones, over 65% recorded once. This entry is derived from a study of T cell clones after liver transplantation. The CDR3 totals 14 residues. CDR1 and CDR2 (germline): MRHNA, SNTAGT. Trimming took off 8 bases at V and 0 bases at J, with 13 bases between the two ends. The chain uses TRBV6-4 and TRBJ1-2; the D gene is possibly TRBD1 (6 bases). Sequencing was performed on CD4+ T cells from blood, taken roughly 56 months after liver transplant. This clonotype originated in a human patient who received a liver transplant. Among the T cells, some may be from the graft donor. CDR3 DNA: TGTGCCAGCCGGACAGATCCCGCTAACTATGGCTACACCTTC. Protein product: CASRTDPANYGYTF.